The T cell receptor (beta chain) under discussion was sequenced for a study of T cell responses to AZD1222 COVID-19 vaccine. Whole-study findings and limits: White British ancestry dominated among donors, who included more females, and clonal diversity was possibly underestimated. Reportedly, nearly half the spike-specific TCRs target unmutated variant regions.

This CDR3 contains 11 residues. The germline V and J ends were trimmed by 7 bases and 9 bases, with 10 bases remaining between them. For this clone: Its target is not known.

TCRdb's table, derived via immunoSEQ multiplex PCR, lists solely in-frame clones and lacks some. The sample includes 130,000 or so clones, 91% of them seen just once. This receptor was taken from an adult who received the MenACWY meningococcal vaccine as a control. V is TRBV12-3 or TRBV12-4 and J is TRBJ1-5; perhaps TRBD1 as D (6 bases). The sample was peripheral blood, taken 28 days after the second dose of the MenACWY control vaccine. This CDR3 reads CASTEGGPQHF. The CDR3 bases are TGTGCCAGCACCGAAGGGGGGCCCCAGCATTTT.